The present TCR beta chain was sequenced within a study of T cell repertoires in cytomegalovirus infection. There are 14 residues in the CDR3. V dropped 2 bases and J dropped 2 bases, with 9 bases sitting between them. Germline assignment: CDR1 SGHAT and CDR2 FQNNGV. Each CDR3 protein gets one entry after TCRdb re-called the reads with MiXCR. Here the sample spans about 160,000 distinct CDR3 sequences, 17% being singletons. The sample was CD8+ T cells from PBMCs. This sequence originates from a human donor in good health (CMV status not recorded). Some clones in this sample may be carry-over from other donors' samples. V is TRBV11-2 and J is TRBJ1-2, with TRBD1 as a possible D gene (5 bases). The CDR3 loop reads CASSLQDINYGYTF. The CDR3, as DNA: TGTGCCAGCAGCTTACAGGACATCAACTATGGCTACACCTTC.